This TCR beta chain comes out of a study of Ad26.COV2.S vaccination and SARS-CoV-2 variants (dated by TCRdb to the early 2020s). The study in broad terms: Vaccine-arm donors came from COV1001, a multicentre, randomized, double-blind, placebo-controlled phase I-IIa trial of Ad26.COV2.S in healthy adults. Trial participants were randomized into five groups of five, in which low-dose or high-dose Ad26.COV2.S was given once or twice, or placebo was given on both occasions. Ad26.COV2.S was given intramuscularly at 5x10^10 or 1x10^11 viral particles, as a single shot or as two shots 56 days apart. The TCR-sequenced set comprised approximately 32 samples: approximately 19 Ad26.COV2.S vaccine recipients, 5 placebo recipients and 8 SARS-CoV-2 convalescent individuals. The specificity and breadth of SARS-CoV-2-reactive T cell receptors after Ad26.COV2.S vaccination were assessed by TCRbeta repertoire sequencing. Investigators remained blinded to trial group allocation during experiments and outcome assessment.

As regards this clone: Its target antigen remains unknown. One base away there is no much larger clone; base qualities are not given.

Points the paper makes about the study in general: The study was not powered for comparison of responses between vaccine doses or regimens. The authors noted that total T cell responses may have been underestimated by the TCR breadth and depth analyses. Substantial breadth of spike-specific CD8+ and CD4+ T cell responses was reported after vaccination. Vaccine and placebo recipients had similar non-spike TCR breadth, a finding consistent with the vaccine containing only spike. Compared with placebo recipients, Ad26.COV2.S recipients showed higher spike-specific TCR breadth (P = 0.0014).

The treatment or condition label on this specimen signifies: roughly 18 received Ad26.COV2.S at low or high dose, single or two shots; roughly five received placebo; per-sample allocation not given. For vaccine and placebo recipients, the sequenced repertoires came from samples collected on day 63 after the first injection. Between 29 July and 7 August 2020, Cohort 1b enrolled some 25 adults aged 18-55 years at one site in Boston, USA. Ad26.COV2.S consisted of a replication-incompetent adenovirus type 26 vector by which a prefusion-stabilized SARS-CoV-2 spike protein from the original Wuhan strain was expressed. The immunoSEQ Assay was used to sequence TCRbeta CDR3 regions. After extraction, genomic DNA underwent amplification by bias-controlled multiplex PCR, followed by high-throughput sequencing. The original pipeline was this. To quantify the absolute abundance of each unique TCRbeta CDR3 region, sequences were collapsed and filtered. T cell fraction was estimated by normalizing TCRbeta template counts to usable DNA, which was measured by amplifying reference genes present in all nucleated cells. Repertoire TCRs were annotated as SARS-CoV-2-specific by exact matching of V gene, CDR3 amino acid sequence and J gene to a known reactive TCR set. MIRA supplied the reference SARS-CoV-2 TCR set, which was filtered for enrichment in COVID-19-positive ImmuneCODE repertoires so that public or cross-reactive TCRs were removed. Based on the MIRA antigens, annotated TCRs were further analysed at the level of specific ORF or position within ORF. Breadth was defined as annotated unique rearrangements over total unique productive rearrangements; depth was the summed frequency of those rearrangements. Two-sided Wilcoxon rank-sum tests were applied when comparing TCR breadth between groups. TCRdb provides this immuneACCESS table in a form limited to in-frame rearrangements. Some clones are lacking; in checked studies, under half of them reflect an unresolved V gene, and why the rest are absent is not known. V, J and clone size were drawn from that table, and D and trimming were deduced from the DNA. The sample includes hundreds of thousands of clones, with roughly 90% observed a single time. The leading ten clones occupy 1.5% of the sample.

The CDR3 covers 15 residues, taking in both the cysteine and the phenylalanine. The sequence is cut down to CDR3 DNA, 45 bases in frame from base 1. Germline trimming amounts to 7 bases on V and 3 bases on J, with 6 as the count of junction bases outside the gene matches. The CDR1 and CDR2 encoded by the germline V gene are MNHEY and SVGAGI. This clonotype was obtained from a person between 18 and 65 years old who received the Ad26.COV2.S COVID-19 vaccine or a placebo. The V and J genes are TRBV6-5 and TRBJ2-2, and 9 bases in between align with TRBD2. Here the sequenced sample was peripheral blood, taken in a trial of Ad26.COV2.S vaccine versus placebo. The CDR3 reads CASTAGGRDTGELFF. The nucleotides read TGTGCCAGCACGGCGGGGGGGCGCGACACCGGGGAGCTGTTTTTT.